The 12 T cell receptor beta chains below all came from one sample that was sequenced in a study of intratumoral heterogeneity in liver cancer. The H label marked samples taken from distinct, geographically separated regions of the hepatocellular carcinoma nodule. Libraries came from the immunoSEQ multiplex PCR assay. Not all clones reach the TCRdb copy of this immuneACCESS table, which keeps in-frame sequences only. Checked studies attribute under half of the gap to unresolved V genes and leave the rest unexplained. Counted in this sample were about 6,200 clones; about 72% of them appeared once. The ten largest clones add up to around 42% of the sample. The sample consisted of tumor tissue, taken before any cancer treatment. The receptors here all came from a woman in her 70s with hepatocellular carcinoma.

The rearrangement uses TRBV2 and TRBJ2-7; no firm D call. Trimming shortened V by 7 bases and J by 0 bases, and 7 bases separated the two germline ends. The length of the CDR3 is 12 residues. Germline loops: CDR1 SNHLY, CDR2 FYNNEI. The CDR3 DNA reads as TGTGCCAGCACGCCGAACTCCTACGAGCAGTACTTC. Its translation: CASTPNSYEQYF.

In its sample, this clone was seen a few times. V usage is TRBV5-6 and J usage is TRBJ2-7; 12 positions agree with TRBD2. The CDR3 runs 17 residues. After removal of 0 bases from V and 0 bases from J, the junction contained 4 bases not matched to a gene. Germline loops: CDR1 SGHDT, CDR2 YYEEEE. The CDR3, as DNA: TGTGCCAGCAGCTTGGGGACTAGCGGGGTGAGCTCCTACGAGCAGTACTTC. It yields the protein CASSLGTSGVSSYEQYF.

The V call is TRBV2, the J call TRBJ2-1; the match to TRBD2 covers 10 bases. The CDR3 has 15 amino acids. In germline, CDR1 is SNHLY, CDR2 FYNNEI. Trimming took 8 bases from V and 4 from J; bases not matched to a gene: 8. The CDR3 reads CASLPPSGSYNEQFF. Written as DNA, the CDR3 is TGTGCCAGCCTGCCCCCTAGCGGGAGTTACAATGAGCAGTTCTTC.

This clone has a handful of counts. The rearrangement joins TRBV28 to TRBJ2-7; D not certain. V was cut by 7 bases and J by 2 bases, with 21 bases left in between. Per germline, CDR1 MDHEN and CDR2 SYDVKM. The CDR3 sequence is 16 residues long. DNA for the CDR3: TGTGCCAGCACCCAATCTTCGGGCGGACCTACCTACGAGCAGTACTTC. Its translation is CASTQSSGGPTYEQYF.

The chain links TRBV9 to TRBJ2-3, with a possible D match to TRBD2 (6 bases). CDR3 length: 17 amino acids. The germline V gene encodes CDR1 SGDLS and CDR2 YYNGEE. V lost 0 bases and J lost 0, with 14 bases in between. CDR3 sequence reads: CASSVVGGLTSTDTQYF. The CDR3 coding sequence is TGTGCCAGCAGCGTAGTCGGGGGTCTGACTAGCACAGATACGCAGTATTTT.

In this sample, this clone turned up once. As DNA, the CDR3 is TGTGCCAGCAGCGTGGACGGCCCTAACTATGGCTACACCTTC. This gives the protein CASSVDGPNYGYTF. The genes are TRBV5-5 and TRBJ1-2, with D unresolved. Trimming took off 4 bases at V and 0 bases at J, with 10 bases between the two ends. CDR1 is SGHKS and CDR2 is YYEKEE in the germline V gene (reference sequence). CDR3 length equals 14 residues.

The chain joins TRBV4-1 to TRBJ2-1; 7 nucleotides align to TRBD2. V was clipped by 0 bases and J by 6 bases; unmatched bases: 5. CDR1 and CDR2 (germline): MGHRA, YSYEKL. The CDR3 sequence is 15 residues long. This chain's CDR3 is CASSQDWSSGNEQFF. CDR3 DNA sequence: TGCGCCAGCAGCCAAGATTGGTCTAGCGGCAATGAGCAGTTCTTC.

The rearrangement joins TRBV5-1 to TRBJ2-3; D gene unclear. The CDR3 contains 14 residues. The ends were cut back, 3 bases at V and 4 bases at J, with 12 bases in the middle. CDR1 is SGHRS and CDR2 is YFSETQ in the germline V gene. CDR3 amino acids: CASSSSASADTQYF. The CDR3 DNA sequence: TGCGCCAGCAGCTCCAGCGCCTCGGCAGATACGCAGTATTTT. The full variable domain, its missing parts supplied by reference TRBV5-1 and TRBJ2-3, is KAGVTQTPRYLIKTRGQQVTLSCSPISGHRSVSWYQQTPGQGLQFLFEYFSETQRNKGNFPGRFSGRQFSNSRSEMNVSTLELGDSALYLCASSSSASADTQYFGPGTRLTVL.

J is TRBJ1-1 and V is TRBV15; the match to TRBD1 covers 8 bases. This CDR3 contains 16 residues. The junction had 4 bases not matched to a gene; V was cut back by 0 bases and J by 1 base. From germline, CDR1 is LNHNV and CDR2 YYDKDF (reference sequence). The CDR3 here is CATSRDQGAGNTEAFF. The DNA for the CDR3 is TGTGCCACCAGCAGAGATCAGGGGGCTGGGAACACTGAAGCTTTCTTT.

This chain connects TRBV28 to TRBJ1-4; D gene ambiguous. Trimming removed 5 bases from V and 9 bases from J, with 16 bases in between. Germline V gene lookup returns CDR1 MDHEN and CDR2 SYDVKM. The CDR3 is 14 amino acids. CDR3 sequence (DNA): TGTGCCAGCAGTCCGAGCGGCTTGAGCAAAAAACTGTTTTTT. This translates into CASSPSGLSKKLFF.

The chain carries TRBV5-1 and TRBJ1-2; 7 bases map to TRBD1. The CDR3 length is 14 residues. Germline V gene data show CDR1 as SGHRS and CDR2 as YFSETQ. Losses at the gene ends were 1 base for V and 4 bases for J; bases not matched to a gene: 4. Here the CDR3 DNA reads TGCGCCAGCAGCTTGCAAGGGGGCGGCTATGGCTACACCTTC. It translates to CASSLQGGGYGYTF.

This clone is judged medium-sized. The rearrangement uses TRBV6-5 and TRBJ2-1; no clear D. The ends were cut back, 10 bases at V and 8 bases at J, with 18 bases in the middle. The CDR3 is 13 amino acids. Germline CDR1 reads MNHEY; CDR2 reads SVGAGI. CDR3 protein: CAIQLSRFDEQFF. The DNA of the CDR3 is TGTGCCATCCAACTTAGTCGGTTCGATGAGCAGTTCTTC.